This TCR beta chain is from a study of shared clonotypes between healthy human individuals. Study-wide points: Investigators expected sequencing depth to affect clonotype sharing among donors.

Unsorted PBMC DNA was run through sequencing on ten immunoSEQ deep assay plates. The table came from immunoSEQ multiplex PCR; TCRdb's copy has only in-frame clones and leaves some out. The sample includes 450,000 to 550,000 clones, 79% of them seen just once. Between the trimmed V and J ends, which lost 4 bases and 11 bases, there was a span of 29 bases. The V gene's germline CDR1 is KGHSH and CDR2 LQKENI. The CDR3 contains 17 residues. Caucasian adults residing in Nashville, Tennessee made up all the donors. Unsorted samples relied on about 90 million PBMCs, which served as the source of genomic DNA. Concerning this clone itself: Antigen: not known.

Sequenced input: PBMCs. The V and J genes are TRBV18 and TRBJ1-1; D perhaps matches TRBD1 (6 bases). The receptor's source is a woman between 35 and 50 years old in good health. Some clones in this sample may be carry-over from other donors' samples. CDR3 sequence (DNA): TGTGCCAGCTCACACGAAGGACAGTGGAGATCGGTGGCCACGGCTTTCTTT. Protein product: CASSHEGQWRSVATAFF.